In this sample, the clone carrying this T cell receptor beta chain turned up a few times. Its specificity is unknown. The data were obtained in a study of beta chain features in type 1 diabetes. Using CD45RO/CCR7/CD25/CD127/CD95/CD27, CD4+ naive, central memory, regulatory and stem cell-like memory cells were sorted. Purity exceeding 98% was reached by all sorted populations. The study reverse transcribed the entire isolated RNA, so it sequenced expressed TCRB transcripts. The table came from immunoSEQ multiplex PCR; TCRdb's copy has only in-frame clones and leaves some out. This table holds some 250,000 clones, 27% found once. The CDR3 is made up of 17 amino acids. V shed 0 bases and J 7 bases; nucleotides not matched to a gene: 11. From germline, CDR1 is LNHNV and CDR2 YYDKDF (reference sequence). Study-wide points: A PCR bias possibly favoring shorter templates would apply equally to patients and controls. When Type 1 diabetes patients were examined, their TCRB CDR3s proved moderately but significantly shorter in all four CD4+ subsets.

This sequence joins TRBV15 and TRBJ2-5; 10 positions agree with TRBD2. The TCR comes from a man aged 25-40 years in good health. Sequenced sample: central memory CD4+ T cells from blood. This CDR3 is CATSRDRSAGGPGTQYF. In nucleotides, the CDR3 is TGTGCCACCAGCAGAGATAGGTCAGCGGGAGGGCCTGGGACCCAGTACTTC.